This T cell receptor beta chain is drawn from a study of type 1 and type 2 diabetes patients. On the study more broadly: The cohort mixed type 1 diabetes, type 2 diabetes and nondiabetic donors.

The PCR template was genomic DNA. Amplification of the beta chain CDR3 used 30 forward and 13 reverse multiplex primers. One entry per CDR3 protein, called by TCRdb with MiXCR from the multiplex PCR reads. The sample contains fewer than 300,000 distinct CDR3 sequences, roughly 44% of which appear only once. Donors had no other autoimmune disease or infection in four weeks. Per the germline V gene, CDR1 is SGHVS and CDR2 is FQNEAQ. The V end was cut by 3 bases, the J end by 1 base, with 9 bases between. The CDR3 is 14 residues long. This clonotype turned up a few times. The antigen is undetermined. Study results and caveats: Unmatched age and gender across groups might bias interpretation.

Input material: peripheral blood mononuclear cells (PBMCs). The gene calls are TRBV7-8 and TRBJ1-1; D gene uncertain. The receptor was isolated from a man aged 18 to 30 with type 2 diabetes. CDR3 sequence: CASSFDLRNTEAFF. CDR3 bases: TGTGCCAGCAGCTTTGACTTGAGGAACACTGAAGCTTTCTTT.